This T cell receptor (beta chain) is from a study of regulatory T cells in long-lasting Graves disease. Through Arm-PCR of CDR3 regions and iRepertoire HTBI primers, TCR beta libraries were built. TCRdb re-called the multiplex PCR reads with MiXCR, one entry per CDR3 protein. Of 420,000 or so distinct CDR3 sequences listed, about 17% are singletons. Trimming left V 5 bases short and J 2 bases short, with 13 bases between. Looked up from germline, CDR1 is SEHNR and CDR2 is FQNEAQ (reference sequence). The CDR3 has 16 residues. The time point here: newly diagnosed GD, antithyroid drugs for less than 3 months. PBMC RNA served as the TCR library source. Another study also made use of these data, one on T cells in Graves' hyperthyroidism and ophthalmopathy.

The chain has TRBV7-9 and TRBJ2-6, with D tentatively TRBD1 (6 bases). The sample consisted of peripheral blood mononuclear cells (PBMCs), taken at new diagnosis, from a patient treated with antithyroid drugs. The TCR originated in a woman between 18 and 29 years old with Graves disease. As DNA, the CDR3 is TGTGCCAGCAGCCCACTACAGGGAACTGGGGCCAACGTCCTGACTTTC. Translated, it gives CASSPLQGTGANVLTF.